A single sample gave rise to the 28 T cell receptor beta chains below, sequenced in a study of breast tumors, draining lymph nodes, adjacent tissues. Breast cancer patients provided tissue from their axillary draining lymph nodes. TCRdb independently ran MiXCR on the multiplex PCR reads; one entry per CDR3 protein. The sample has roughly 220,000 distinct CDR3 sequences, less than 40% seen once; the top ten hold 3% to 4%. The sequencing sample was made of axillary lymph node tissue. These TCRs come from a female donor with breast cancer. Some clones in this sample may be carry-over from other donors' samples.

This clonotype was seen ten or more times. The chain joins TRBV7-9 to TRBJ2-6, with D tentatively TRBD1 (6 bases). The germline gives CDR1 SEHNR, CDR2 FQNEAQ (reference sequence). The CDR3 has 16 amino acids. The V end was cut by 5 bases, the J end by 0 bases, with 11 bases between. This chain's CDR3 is CASSRLDSSGANVLTF. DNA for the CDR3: TGTGCCAGCAGCCGCCTGGACAGCTCTGGGGCCAACGTCCTGACTTTC.

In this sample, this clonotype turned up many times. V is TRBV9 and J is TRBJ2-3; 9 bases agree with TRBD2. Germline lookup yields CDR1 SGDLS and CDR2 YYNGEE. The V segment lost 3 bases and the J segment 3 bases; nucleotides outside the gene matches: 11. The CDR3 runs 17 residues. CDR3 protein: CASSGIPSSGITDTQYF. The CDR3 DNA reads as TGTGCCAGCAGCGGGATCCCCTCTAGCGGGATTACAGATACGCAGTATTTT. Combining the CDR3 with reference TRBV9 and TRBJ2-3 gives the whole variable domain DSGVTQTPKHLITATGQRVTLRCSPRSGDLSVYWYQQSLDQGLQFLIQYYNGEERAKGNILERFSAQQFPDLHSELNLSSLELGDSALYFCASSGIPSSGITDTQYFGPGTRLTVL.

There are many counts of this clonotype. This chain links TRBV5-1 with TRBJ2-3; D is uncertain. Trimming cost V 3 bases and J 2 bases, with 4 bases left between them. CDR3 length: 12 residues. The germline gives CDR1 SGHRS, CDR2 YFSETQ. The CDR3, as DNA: TGCGCCAGCAGCTCCTCCACAGATACGCAGTATTTT. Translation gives CASSSSTDTQYF.

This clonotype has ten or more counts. The CDR3: CASSLKGGIYGYTF. The CDR3 DNA sequence: TGTGCCAGCAGCTTAAAGGGCGGGATCTATGGCTACACCTTC. The chain uses TRBV7-3 and TRBJ1-2; D remains unclear. CDR1 and CDR2 from the germline V gene are SGHTA and FQGTGA. V lost 1 base and J 4 bases, leaving 10 bases between the germline ends. The CDR3 length is 14 residues. Looking up the rest from reference TRBV7-3 and TRBJ1-2 gives the full variable domain: GAGVSQTPSNKVTEKGKYVELRCDPISGHTALYWYRQSLGQGPEFLIYFQGTGAADDSGLPNDRFFAVRPEGSVSTLKIQRTERGDSAVYLCASSLKGGIYGYTFGSGTRLTVV.

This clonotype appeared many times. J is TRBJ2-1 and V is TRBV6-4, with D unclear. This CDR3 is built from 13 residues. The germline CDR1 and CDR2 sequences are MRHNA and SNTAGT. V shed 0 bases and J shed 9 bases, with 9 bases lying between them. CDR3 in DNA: TGTGCCAGCAGTGACTCCGTCTCTAGTGAGCAGTTCTTC. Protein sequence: CASSDSVSSEQFF.

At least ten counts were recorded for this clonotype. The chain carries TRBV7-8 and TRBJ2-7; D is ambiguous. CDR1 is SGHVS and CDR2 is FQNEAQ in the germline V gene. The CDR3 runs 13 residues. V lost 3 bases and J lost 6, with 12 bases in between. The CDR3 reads CASSFPRISEQYF. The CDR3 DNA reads TGTGCCAGCAGCTTCCCCCGGATCTCCGAGCAGTACTTC.

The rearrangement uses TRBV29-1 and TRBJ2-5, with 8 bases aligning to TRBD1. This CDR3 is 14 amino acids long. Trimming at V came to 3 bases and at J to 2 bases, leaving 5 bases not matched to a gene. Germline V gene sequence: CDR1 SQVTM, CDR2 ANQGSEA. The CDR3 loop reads CSVDWTGIQETQYF. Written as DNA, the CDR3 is TGCAGCGTTGACTGGACAGGGATTCAAGAGACCCAGTACTTC.

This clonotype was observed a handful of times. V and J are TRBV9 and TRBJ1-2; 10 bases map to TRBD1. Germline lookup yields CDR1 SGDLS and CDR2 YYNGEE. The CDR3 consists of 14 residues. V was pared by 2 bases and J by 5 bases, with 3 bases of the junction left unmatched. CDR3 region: CASSVGTGAYGYTF. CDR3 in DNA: TGTGCCAGCAGCGTTGGGACAGGGGCTTATGGCTACACCTTC. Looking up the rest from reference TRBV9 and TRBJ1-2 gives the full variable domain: DSGVTQTPKHLITATGQRVTLRCSPRSGDLSVYWYQQSLDQGLQFLIQYYNGEERAKGNILERFSAQQFPDLHSELNLSSLELGDSALYFCASSVGTGAYGYTFGSGTRLTVV.

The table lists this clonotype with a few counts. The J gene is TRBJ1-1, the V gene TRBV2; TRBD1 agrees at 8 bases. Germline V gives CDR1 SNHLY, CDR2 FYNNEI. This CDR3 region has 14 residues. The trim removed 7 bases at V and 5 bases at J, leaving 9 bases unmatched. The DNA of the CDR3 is TGTGCCAGCATCGTTCAGGGGGCGAGGACTGAAGCTTTCTTT. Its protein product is CASIVQGARTEAFF.

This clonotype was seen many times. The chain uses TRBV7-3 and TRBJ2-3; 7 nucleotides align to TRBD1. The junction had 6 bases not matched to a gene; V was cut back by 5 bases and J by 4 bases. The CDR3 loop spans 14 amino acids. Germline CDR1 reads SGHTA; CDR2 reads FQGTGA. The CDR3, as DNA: TGTGCCAGCAGCCTGACAGGGCTGGCAGATACGCAGTATTTT. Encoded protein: CASSLTGLADTQYF.

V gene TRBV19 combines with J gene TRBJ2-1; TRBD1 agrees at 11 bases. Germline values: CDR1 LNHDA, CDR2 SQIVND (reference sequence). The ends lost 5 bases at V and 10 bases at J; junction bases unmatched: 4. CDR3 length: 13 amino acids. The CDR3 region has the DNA TGTGCCAGTAGTTGGGGACAGGGGGAAGAGCAGTTCTTC. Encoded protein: CASSWGQGEEQFF.

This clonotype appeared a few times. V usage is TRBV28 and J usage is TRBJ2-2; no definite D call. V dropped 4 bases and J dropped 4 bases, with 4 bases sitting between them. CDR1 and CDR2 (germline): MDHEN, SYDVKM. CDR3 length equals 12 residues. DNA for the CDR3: TGTGCCAGCAGTTCCTCCACCGGGGAGCTGTTTTTT. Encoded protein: CASSSSTGELFF.

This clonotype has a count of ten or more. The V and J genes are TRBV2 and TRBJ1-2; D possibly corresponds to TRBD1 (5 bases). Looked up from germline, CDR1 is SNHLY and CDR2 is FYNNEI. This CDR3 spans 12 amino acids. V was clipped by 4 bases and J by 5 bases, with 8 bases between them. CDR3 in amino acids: CASSVEGYGYTF. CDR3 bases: TGTGCCAGCAGTGTGGAGGGGTATGGCTACACCTTC.

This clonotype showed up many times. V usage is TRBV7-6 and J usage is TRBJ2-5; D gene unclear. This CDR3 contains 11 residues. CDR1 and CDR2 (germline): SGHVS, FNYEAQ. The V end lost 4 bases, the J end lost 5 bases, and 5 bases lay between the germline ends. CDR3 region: CASSSSETQYF. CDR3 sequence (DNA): TGTGCCAGCAGCTCCTCCGAGACCCAGTACTTC.

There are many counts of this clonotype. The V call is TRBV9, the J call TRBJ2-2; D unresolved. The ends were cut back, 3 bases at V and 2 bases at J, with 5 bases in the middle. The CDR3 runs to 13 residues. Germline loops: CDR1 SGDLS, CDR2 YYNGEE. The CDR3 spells CASSAENTGELFF. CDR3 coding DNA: TGTGCCAGCAGCGCCGAAAACACCGGGGAGCTGTTTTTT.

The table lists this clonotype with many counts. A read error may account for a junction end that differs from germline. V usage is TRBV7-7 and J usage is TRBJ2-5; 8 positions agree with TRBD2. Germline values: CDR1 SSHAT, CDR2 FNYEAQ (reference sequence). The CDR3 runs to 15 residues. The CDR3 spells CASSLFGGVQETQYF. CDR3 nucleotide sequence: TGTGCTAGCAGCTTGTTCGGGGGGGTTCAAGAGACCCAGTACTTC.

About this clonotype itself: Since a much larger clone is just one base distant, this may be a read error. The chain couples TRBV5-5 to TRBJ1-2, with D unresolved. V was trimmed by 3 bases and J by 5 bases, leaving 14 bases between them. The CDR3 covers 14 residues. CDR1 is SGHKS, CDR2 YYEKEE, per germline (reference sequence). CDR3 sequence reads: CASSYITAGYGYTF. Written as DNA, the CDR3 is TGTGCCAGCAGCTACATCACAGCGGGTTATGGCTACACCTTC.

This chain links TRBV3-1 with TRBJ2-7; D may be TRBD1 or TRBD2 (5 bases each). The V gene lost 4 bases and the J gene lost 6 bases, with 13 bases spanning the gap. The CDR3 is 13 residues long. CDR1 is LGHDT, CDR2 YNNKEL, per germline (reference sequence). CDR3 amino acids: CASSLGARIEQYF. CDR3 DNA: TGTGCCAGCAGCCTCGGGGCCAGGATCGAGCAGTACTTC.

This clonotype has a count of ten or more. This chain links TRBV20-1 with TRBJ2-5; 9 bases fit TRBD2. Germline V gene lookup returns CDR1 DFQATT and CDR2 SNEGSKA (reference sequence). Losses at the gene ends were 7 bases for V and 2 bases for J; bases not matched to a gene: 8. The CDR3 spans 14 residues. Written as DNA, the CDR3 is TGCAGTGTTTACCGCGGGGGGGGGCAAGAGACCCAGTACTTC. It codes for CSVYRGGGQETQYF.

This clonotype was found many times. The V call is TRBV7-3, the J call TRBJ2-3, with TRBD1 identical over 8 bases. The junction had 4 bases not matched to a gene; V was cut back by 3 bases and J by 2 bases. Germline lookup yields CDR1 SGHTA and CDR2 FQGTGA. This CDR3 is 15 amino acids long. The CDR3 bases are TGTGCCAGCAGCTTGGACAGGGCGGACACAGATACGCAGTATTTT. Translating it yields CASSLDRADTDTQYF.

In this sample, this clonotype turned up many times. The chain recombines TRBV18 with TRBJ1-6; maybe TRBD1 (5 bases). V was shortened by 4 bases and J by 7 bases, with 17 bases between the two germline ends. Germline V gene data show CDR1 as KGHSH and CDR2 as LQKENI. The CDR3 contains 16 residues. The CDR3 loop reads CASSLRGVDSNSPLHF. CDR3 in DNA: TGTGCCAGCTCACTTCGGGGGGTAGATTCAAATTCACCCCTCCACTTT. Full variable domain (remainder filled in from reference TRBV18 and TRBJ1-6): NAGVMQNPRHLVRRRGQEARLRCSPMKGHSHVYWYRQLPEEGLKFMVYLQKENIIDESGMPKERFSAEFPKEGPSILRIQQVVRGDSAAYFCASSLRGVDSNSPLHFGNGTRLTVT.

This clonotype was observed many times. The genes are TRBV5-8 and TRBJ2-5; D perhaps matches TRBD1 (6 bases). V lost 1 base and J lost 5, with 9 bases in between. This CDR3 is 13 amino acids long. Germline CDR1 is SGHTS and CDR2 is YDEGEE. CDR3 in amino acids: CASSLTGRETQYF. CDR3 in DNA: TGTGCCAGCAGCTTGACAGGGCGGGAGACCCAGTACTTC.

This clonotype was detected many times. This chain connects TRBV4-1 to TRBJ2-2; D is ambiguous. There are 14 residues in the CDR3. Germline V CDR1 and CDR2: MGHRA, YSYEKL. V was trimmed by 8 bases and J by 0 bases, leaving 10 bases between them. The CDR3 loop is CASCRLPNTGELFF. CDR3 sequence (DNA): TGCGCCAGCTGCCGGCTTCCGAACACCGGGGAGCTGTTTTTT.

In DNA, the CDR3 is TGTGCCAGCAGTGACGACAGTGCTTCTGGCTACACCATATATTTT. The encoded protein is CASSDDSASGYTIYF. V and J are TRBV2 and TRBJ2-3, with D possibly matching TRBD1 (5 bases). With the DNA end fitting TRBJ1-3 better, the J assignment may be wrong. The germline gives CDR1 SNHLY, CDR2 FYNNEI. The CDR3 extends over 15 amino acids.

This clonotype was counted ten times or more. The CDR3 sequence: CASSFQGARTDTQYF. CDR3 nucleotide sequence: TGTGCCAGCAGCTTTCAGGGGGCGAGGACAGATACGCAGTATTTT. The chain links TRBV7-8 to TRBJ2-3, with 8 bases that match TRBD1. In germline, CDR1 is SGHVS, CDR2 FQNEAQ. Trimming at V came to 3 bases and at J to 3 bases, leaving 5 bases not matched to a gene. This CDR3 is built from 15 residues.

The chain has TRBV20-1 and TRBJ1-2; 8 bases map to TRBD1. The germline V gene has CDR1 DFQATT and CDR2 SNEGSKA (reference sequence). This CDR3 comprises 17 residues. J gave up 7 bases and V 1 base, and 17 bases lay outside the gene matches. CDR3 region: CSARVAGQAGLETGYTF. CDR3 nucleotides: TGCAGTGCTAGAGTAGCGGGACAGGCCGGCCTCGAGACTGGCTACACCTTC.

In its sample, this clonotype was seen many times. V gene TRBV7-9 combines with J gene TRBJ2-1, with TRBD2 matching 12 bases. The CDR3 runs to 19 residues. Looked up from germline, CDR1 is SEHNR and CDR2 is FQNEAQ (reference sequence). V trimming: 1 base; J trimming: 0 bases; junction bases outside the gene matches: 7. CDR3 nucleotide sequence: TGTGCCAGCAGCTTAGTGGGACTAGCGGGTTCTAGCTCCTACAATGAGCAGTTCTTC. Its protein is CASSLVGLAGSSSYNEQFF.

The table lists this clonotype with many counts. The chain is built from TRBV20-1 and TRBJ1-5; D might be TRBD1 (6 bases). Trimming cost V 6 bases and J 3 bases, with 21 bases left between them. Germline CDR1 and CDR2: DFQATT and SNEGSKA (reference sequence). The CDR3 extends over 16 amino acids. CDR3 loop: CSAQRGGPKPNQPQHF. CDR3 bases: TGCAGTGCCCAACGGGGGGGGCCCAAACCCAATCAGCCCCAGCATTTT.